Sequencing of this TCR beta chain was carried out in a study of blood T cell repertoires in COVID-19. As for the study in general: The samples span acute and convalescent COVID-19 from the United States, Italy and Spain. The analysed material was cDNA or gDNA that came from T cells, B-cell-depleted T cells, or PBMCs.

Sequencing was performed with immunoSEQ multiplex PCR; in TCRdb, only in-frame clones are kept and a portion is missing. The sample holds some 150,000 clones, 80% to 90% seen once. Germline assignment: CDR1 LNHDA and CDR2 SQIVND (reference sequence). The CDR3 extends over 14 amino acids. With 10 bases removed from V and 6 bases from J, the gap between germline ends came to 22 bases. The sequence came from a woman aged 60-70 years with active COVID-19. The genes are TRBV19 and TRBJ2-7, with D perhaps matching TRBD1 (7 bases). The sequenced sample was peripheral blood. The CDR3 here is CATSRTGQGGEQYF. CDR3 in DNA: TGTGCCACATCAAGGACTGGCCAGGGGGGCGAGCAGTACTTC.